This is a list of T cell receptor beta chains from one sample in a study of CD4 and CD8 cells across lung adenocarcinoma regions. TCRdb reprocessed the PCR reads with MiXCR, giving one entry per CDR3 protein. The table records 16,000 or so distinct CDR3 sequences, less than 55% of them present only once. What was sequenced was CD8+ T cells from the center of a lung tumor. The receptor source for this set is a female donor with lung adenocarcinoma. The CD4 and CD8 labels of this study may be unreliable. Each CDR3 is given with its conserved first and last residue. The order of the fields is CDR3 protein, CDR3 DNA, V gene, D gene, clone size, J gene. A D gene is named only where the DNA matches it firmly. Expanded clones get a size class; other rows say once, few or many, or leave the size out.

CDR3: CASSTGTSNEQFF
DNA: TGTGCCAGCAGCACCGGGACTAGCAATGAGCAGTTCTTC
V: TRBV6-5
D: TRBD2
size: medium-sized
J: TRBJ2-1

CDR3: CASSYRQGGSYNEQFF
DNA: TGTGCCAGCAGTTACCGACAGGGTGGCTCCTACAATGAGCAGTTCTTC
V: TRBV12-3/TRBV12-4
D: TRBD1
size: NA
J: TRBJ2-1

CDR3: CASSPRGRNEKLFF
DNA: TGTGCCAGCAGCCCCAGGGGGCGTAATGAAAAACTGTTTTTT
V: TRBV6-5
D: TRBD1
size: many
J: TRBJ1-4

CDR3: CASSQDPSLGYTF
DNA: TGTGCCAGCAGCCAAGATCCGAGCTTAGGCTACACCTTC
V: TRBV4-2
D: NA
size: few
J: TRBJ1-2

CDR3: CASWGQGASGYTF
DNA: TGTGCCAGCTGGGGACAGGGGGCGTCAGGCTACACCTTC
V: TRBV6-1
D: TRBD1
size: few
J: TRBJ1-2

CDR3: CASSHTWDTYEQYF
DNA: TGCGCCAGCAGCCACACTTGGGACACCTACGAGCAGTACTTC
V: TRBV4-1
D: NA
size: few
J: TRBJ2-7

CDR3: CASSESSYGYTF
DNA: TGCGCCAGCAGTGAGTCGTCCTATGGCTACACCTTC
V: TRBV10-2
D: NA
size: NA
J: TRBJ1-2

CDR3: CATSESWLSEASQETQYF
DNA: TGTGCCACCAGTGAGTCCTGGTTAAGCGAGGCATCCCAAGAGACCCAGTACTTC
V: TRBV24-1
D: NA
size: many
J: TRBJ2-5

CDR3: CAWSLGTDTEAFF
DNA: TGTGCCTGGAGTCTGGGGACAGACACTGAAGCTTTCTTT
V: TRBV30
D: TRBD1
size: NA
J: TRBJ1-1

CDR3: CASSPLEGPDTEAFF
DNA: TGTGCCAGCAGTCCCCTCGAGGGTCCCGACACTGAAGCTTTCTTT
V: TRBV6-5
D: NA
size: many
J: TRBJ1-1

CDR3: CSARDGTSAGNEQFF
DNA: TGCAGTGCTAGAGATGGGACTAGCGCTGGTAATGAGCAGTTCTTC
V: TRBV20-1
D: TRBD2
size: NA
J: TRBJ2-1

CDR3: CASSRQGGVEQYF
DNA: TGTGCCAGCAGTCGACAGGGAGGAGTCGAGCAGTACTTC
V: TRBV6-6
D: NA
size: many
J: TRBJ2-7

CDR3: CASTGWDNQPQHF
DNA: TGTGCCAGCACTGGTTGGGACAATCAGCCCCAGCATTTT
V: TRBV6-1
D: NA
size: few
J: TRBJ1-5

CDR3: CASSEGLAGVNEQFF
DNA: TGTGCCAGCAGCGAGGGGCTAGCGGGGGTGAATGAGCAGTTCTTC
V: TRBV7-2
D: TRBD2
size: medium-sized
J: TRBJ2-1

CDR3: CASSEPGGWTEAFF
DNA: TGTGCCAGCAGTGAACCAGGGGGCTGGACTGAAGCTTTCTTT
V: TRBV6-1
D: TRBD1
size: NA
J: TRBJ1-1

CDR3: CASWGLNYGYTF
DNA: TGTGCCAGTTGGGGTTTGAACTATGGCTACACCTTC
V: TRBV27
D: NA
size: NA
J: TRBJ1-2

CDR3: CASSLSIGGYDNEQFF
DNA: TGTGCCAGCAGTTTATCTATCGGGGGCTACGACAATGAGCAGTTCTTC
V: TRBV27
D: NA
size: NA
J: TRBJ2-1

CDR3: CAGSGGSDGDTQYF
DNA: TGTGCGGGCTCGGGGGGCAGTGACGGAGATACGCAGTATTTC
V: TRBV10-3
D: NA
size: NA
J: TRBJ2-3

CDR3: CASSLSLGRGDRNIQYF
DNA: TGTGCCAGCAGCTTATCCCTTGGGCGTGGAGATAGAAACATTCAGTACTTC
V: TRBV7-2
D: NA
size: medium-sized
J: TRBJ2-4

CDR3: CASSFGIDSYEQYF
DNA: TGTGCCAGCAGCTTCGGAATCGATAGCTACGAGCAGTACTTC
V: TRBV11-2
D: NA
size: few
J: TRBJ2-7

CDR3: CASSLTGLEAGEQFF
DNA: TGTGCCAGCAGCTTAACGGGACTAGAGGCCGGTGAGCAGTTCTTC
V: TRBV7-2
D: TRBD2
size: many
J: TRBJ2-1

CDR3: CASSAGLETDTQYF
DNA: TGTGCCAGCAGTGCGGGACTAGAGACAGATACGCAGTATTTT
V: TRBV6-1
D: TRBD2
size: medium-sized
J: TRBJ2-3

CDR3: CPSTGLGAKNTQYF
DNA: TGCCCCAGCACGGGGCTGGGGGCCAAAAACACTCAGTACTTT
V: TRBV6-1
D: NA
size: NA
J: TRBJ2-4

CDR3: CASRGPGGKAFF
DNA: TGTGCCAGCAGAGGACCAGGGGGCAAAGCTTTCTTT
V: TRBV6-1
D: TRBD1
size: NA
J: TRBJ1-1

CDR3: CASSELTDTQYF
DNA: TGTGCCAGCAGCGAACTCACAGATACGCAGTATTTT
V: TRBV9
D: NA
size: NA
J: TRBJ2-3

CDR3: CAGGSGGSDQETQYF
DNA: TGTGCCGGGGGGTCCGGGGGTAGCGACCAAGAGACCCAGTACTTC
V: TRBV10-3
D: NA
size: NA
J: TRBJ2-5

CDR3: CASSEYLTLGGTQYF
DNA: TGTGCCAGCAGTGAATATTTGACTTTAGGGGGGACCCAGTACTTC
V: TRBV6-1
D: NA
size: hyperexpanded
J: TRBJ2-5

CDR3: CAISTGQPSGNTIYF
DNA: TGTGCCATCAGTACCGGACAGCCCTCTGGAAACACCATATATTTT
V: TRBV10-3
D: NA
size: medium-sized
J: TRBJ1-3

CDR3: CASSPGRGGTNMQYF
DNA: TGTGCCAGCAGTCCGGGCCGGGGGGGCACAAATATGCAGTATTTC
V: TRBV6-1
D: TRBD2
size: NA
J: TRBJ2-6

CDR3: CASSYSLRQGSTDALYF
DNA: TGTGCCAGCAGTTACTCCCTTAGACAGGGGAGCACAGATGCGCTGTATTTT
V: TRBV6-5
D: TRBD1
size: NA
J: TRBJ2-3

CDR3: CASRGLTSTNTQYF
DNA: TGCGCCAGCAGGGGGTTAACTAGCACAAACACTCAGTACTTT
V: TRBV10-1
D: NA
size: NA
J: TRBJ2-3

CDR3: CASSPRTGPYEQYF
DNA: TGTGCCAGCAGTCCCCGGACAGGGCCCTACGAGCAGTACTTC
V: TRBV6-1
D: TRBD1
size: many
J: TRBJ2-7

CDR3: CASSYSSASYEQYF
DNA: TGTGCCAGCAGTTACTCGTCAGCCTCCTACGAGCAGTACTTC
V: TRBV6-5
D: NA
size: NA
J: TRBJ2-7

CDR3: CASSTAGGAFF
DNA: TGTGCCAGCAGTACAGCAGGGGGAGCTTTCTTT
V: TRBV6-1
D: TRBD1
size: once
J: TRBJ1-1

CDR3: CASSYITTSDEQFF
DNA: TGTGCCAGCAGTTACATAACGACCTCGGATGAGCAGTTCTTC
V: TRBV6-5
D: NA
size: once
J: TRBJ2-1

CDR3: CASARDRGTDTQYF
DNA: TGCGCCAGCGCACGGGACAGGGGCACAGATACGCAGTATTTT
V: TRBV10-1
D: TRBD1
size: many
J: TRBJ2-3

CDR3: CATSGPTSGANNEQFF
DNA: TGTGCCACCAGCGGACCGACTAGCGGGGCAAACAATGAGCAGTTCTTC
V: TRBV15
D: TRBD2
size: NA
J: TRBJ2-1

CDR3: CASRPPTGQGEATF
DNA: TGTGCCAGCAGACCACCGACAGGACAGGGTGAAGCCACCTTC
V: TRBV6-1
D: TRBD1
size: NA
J: TRBJ1-2

CDR3: CASSPGTGELFF
DNA: TGTGCCAGCAGCCCAGGGACCGGGGAGCTGTTTTTT
V: TRBV7-9
D: NA
size: NA
J: TRBJ2-2

CDR3: CASSPPSGGWDNEQFF
DNA: TGTGCCAGCAGCCCCCCCTCAGGGGGGTGGGACAATGAGCAGTTCTTC
V: TRBV14
D: NA
size: many
J: TRBJ2-1

CDR3: CAAGTGAKDTQYF
DNA: TGCGCCGCGGGGACAGGGGCCAAAGATACGCAGTACTTC
V: TRBV10-2
D: TRBD1
size: few
J: TRBJ2-7

CDR3: CASSHIRVAGGQETQYF
DNA: TGTGCCAGCAGCCACATAAGGGTAGCGGGGGGTCAGGAGACCCAGTACTTC
V: TRBV3-1
D: TRBD2
size: few
J: TRBJ2-5

CDR3: CASSSGPGLAGGRDEFF
DNA: TGTGCCAGCAGCTCGGGGCCGGGACTAGCGGGAGGGCGGGATGAGTTCTTC
V: TRBV7-2
D: TRBD2
size: few
J: TRBJ2-5

CDR3: CASSEALGAGYEQFF
DNA: TGTGCCAGCAGTGAAGCGCTAGGGGCTGGATATGAGCAGTTCTTC
V: TRBV6-1
D: NA
size: few
J: TRBJ2-1